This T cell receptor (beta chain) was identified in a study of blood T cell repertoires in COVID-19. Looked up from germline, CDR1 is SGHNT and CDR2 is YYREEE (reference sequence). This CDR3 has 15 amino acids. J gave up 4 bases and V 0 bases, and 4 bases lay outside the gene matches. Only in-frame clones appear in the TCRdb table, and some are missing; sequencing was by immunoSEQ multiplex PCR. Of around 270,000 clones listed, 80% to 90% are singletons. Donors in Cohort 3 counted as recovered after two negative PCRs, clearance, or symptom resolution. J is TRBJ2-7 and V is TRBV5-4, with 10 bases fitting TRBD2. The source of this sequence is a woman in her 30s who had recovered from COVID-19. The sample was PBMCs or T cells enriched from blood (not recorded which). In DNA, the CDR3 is TGTGCCAGCAGCTTGGCTAGCGGGAGTTTATACGAGCAGTACTTC. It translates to CASSLASGSLYEQYF. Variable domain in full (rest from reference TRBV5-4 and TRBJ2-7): ETGVTQSPTHLIKTRGQQVTLRCSSQSGHNTVSWYQQALGQGPQFIFQYYREEENGRGNFPPRFSGLQFPNYSSELNVNALELDDSALYLCASSLASGSLYEQYFGPGTRLTVT.